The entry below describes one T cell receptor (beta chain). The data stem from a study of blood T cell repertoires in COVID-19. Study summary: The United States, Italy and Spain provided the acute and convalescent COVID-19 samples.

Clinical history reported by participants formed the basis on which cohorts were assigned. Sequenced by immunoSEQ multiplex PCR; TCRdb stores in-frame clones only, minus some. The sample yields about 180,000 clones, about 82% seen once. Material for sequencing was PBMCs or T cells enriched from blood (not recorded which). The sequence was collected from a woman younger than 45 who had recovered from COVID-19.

CDR3 nucleotides: TGTGCCAGTTCGACAGGGGACAATCAGCCCCAGCATTTT. As protein: CASSTGDNQPQHF. The chain uses TRBV6-4 and TRBJ1-5; 8 bases are a match to TRBD1. This CDR3 is built from 13 residues. The V gene's germline CDR1 is MRHNA and CDR2 SNTAGT. V trimming: 9 bases; J trimming: 3 bases; junction bases outside the gene matches: 4.